The next 29 T cell receptor beta chains were all read from a single sample in a study of T-cell memory formation after mild COVID-19. TCRdb fed the 5' RACE reads into MiXCR, producing one record per CDR3 protein. This table holds roughly 380,000 distinct CDR3 sequences, under 30% found once. Material for sequencing was PBMCs or a T cell subset sorted from them (not recorded which). Every receptor here comes from an adult woman who had mild COVID-19 (a few samples of this study predate the infection). Cell type and time point are not known.

This clonotype was recorded a few times. V usage is TRBV7-2 and J usage is TRBJ1-6; no firm D call. V was cut by 6 bases and J by 1 base, with 19 bases left in between. This CDR3 has 18 residues. Germline loops: CDR1 SGHTA, CDR2 FQGNSA. This chain's CDR3 is CASRNSTGYRSYNSPLHF. CDR3 bases: TGTGCCAGCAGAAACAGTACCGGGTACCGGTCCTATAATTCACCCCTCCACTTT.

The chain joins TRBV29-1 to TRBJ1-2; the D is unclear. In germline, CDR1 is SQVTM, CDR2 ANQGSEA. CDR3 length: 12 amino acids. Trimming cost V 4 bases and J 7 bases, with 13 bases left between them. As DNA, the CDR3 is TGCAGCGTTGGTGAGGGCCATCGTGGCTACACCTTC. This gives the protein CSVGEGHRGYTF.

The sample holds many counts of this clonotype. The CDR3 DNA reads as TGCGCCAGCAGCCAAGATAGACTAGCGTTATACGAGCAGTACTTC. It encodes CASSQDRLALYEQYF. The genes are TRBV4-1 and TRBJ2-7; 8 positions agree with TRBD2. The V gene end was trimmed by 0 bases and the J gene end by 4 bases; junction bases not matched to a gene: 5. The CDR3 totals 15 residues. Germline assignment: CDR1 MGHRA and CDR2 YSYEKL.

The chain recombines TRBV7-8 with TRBJ2-1; no clear D gene. Germline-derived CDR1 and CDR2 are SGHVS and FQNEAQ. V gave up 4 bases and J gave up 0 bases, with 16 bases separating them. The CDR3 spans 17 residues. In DNA form, the CDR3 reads TGTGCCAGCAGCTCTCTCCCCCTCGAAAGCTCCTACAATGAGCAGTTCTTC. This gives the protein CASSSLPLESSYNEQFF.

The CDR3 loop is CASSPSPGQVNTGELFF. The CDR3 region has the DNA TGTGCCAGCAGTCCCTCTCCGGGACAGGTGAACACCGGGGAGCTGTTTTTT. This sequence joins TRBV27 and TRBJ2-2; 8 bases align to TRBD1. The germline gives CDR1 MNHEY, CDR2 SMNVEV (reference sequence). The CDR3 is 17 residues long. Unmatched junction bases numbered 9, after V lost 5 bases and J lost 1 base.

The chain couples TRBV2 to TRBJ2-7; the D is unclear. V lost 4 bases and J lost 7, with 11 bases in between. The CDR3 loop spans 12 amino acids. The germline CDR1 and CDR2 sequences are SNHLY and FYNNEI. The CDR3 region has the DNA TGTGCCAGCAGTGGAGCCCTAGGAGAGCAGTACTTC. This translates into CASSGALGEQYF. The whole variable domain, remainder taken from reference TRBV2 and TRBJ2-7, is EPEVTQTPSHQVTQMGQEVILRCVPISNHLYFYWYRQILGQKVEFLVSFYNNEISEKSEIFDDQFSVERPDGSNFTLKIRSTKLEDSAMYFCASSGALGEQYFGPGTRLTVT.

There are a few counts of this clonotype. The V call is TRBV27, the J call TRBJ1-6; D uncertain. In germline, CDR1 is MNHEY, CDR2 SMNVEV (reference sequence). The CDR3 sequence is 12 residues long. V lost 0 bases, J lost 7 bases, and 1 base lay in between. This CDR3 is CASSLSNSPLHF. The DNA for the CDR3 is TGTGCCAGCAGTTTATCGAATTCACCCCTCCACTTT.

This clonotype turned up a few times. J is TRBJ1-6 and V is TRBV5-1; D not certain. The CDR3 runs to 14 residues. Trimming removed 0 bases from V and 14 bases from J, with 15 bases in between. In germline, CDR1 is SGHRS, CDR2 YFSETQ. The CDR3 is CASSLGGGRVSLHF. CDR3 sequence (DNA): TGCGCCAGCAGCTTGGGAGGTGGAAGGGTATCCCTCCACTTT.

This clonotype has only a few counts. The V and J genes are TRBV7-2 and TRBJ2-7, with 11 bases that match TRBD2. The CDR3 is made up of 16 amino acids. Unmatched junction bases numbered 9, after V lost 3 bases and J lost 5 bases. The germline V gene has CDR1 SGHTA and CDR2 FQGNSA. CDR3 protein: CASSLGLAGGTDEQYF. The CDR3 coding sequence is TGTGCCAGCAGCTTGGGGCTAGCGGGAGGTACCGACGAGCAGTACTTC.

The chain is built from TRBV20-1 and TRBJ2-7; tentatively, D is TRBD2 (7 bases). The CDR3 is 14 amino acids. V lost 3 bases and J 2 bases, leaving 14 bases between the germline ends. Germline V gene data show CDR1 as DFQATT and CDR2 as SNEGSKA (reference sequence). The CDR3 DNA follows: TGCAGTGCTAGCTGGGCGGGGGCCGCCTACGAGCAGTACTTC. Translation gives CSASWAGAAYEQYF.

The V call is TRBV25-1, the J call TRBJ2-7; possible D gene TRBD1, 6 bases. The V end lost 9 bases, the J end lost 6 bases, and 12 bases lay between the germline ends. The germline V gene has CDR1 MGHDK and CDR2 SYGVNS. CDR3 size: 11 residues. The CDR3 is CASRQVFEQYF. The CDR3, as DNA: TGTGCCAGTAGACAGGTCTTCGAGCAGTACTTC.

The chain joins TRBV5-1 to TRBJ2-3; the D gene is possibly TRBD2 (6 bases). Trimming pared 6 bases from V and 1 base from J, leaving 15 bases between. Germline loops: CDR1 SGHRS, CDR2 YFSETQ. This CDR3 contains 15 residues. CDR3 sequence reads: CASMRLGSGTDTQYF. The CDR3 DNA sequence: TGCGCCAGCATGCGACTCGGGAGTGGCACAGATACGCAGTATTTT.

This clonotype was seen only a few times. V and J are TRBV7-2 and TRBJ2-5; D remains ambiguous. The CDR3 extends over 13 amino acids. The germline V and J ends were trimmed by 4 bases and 5 bases, with 11 bases remaining between them. Germline-derived CDR1 and CDR2 are SGHTA and FQGNSA. The CDR3 bases are TGTGCCAGCAGCTACCAAATGGGGGAGACCCAGTACTTC. It encodes CASSYQMGETQYF. The full variable domain, rest sourced from reference TRBV7-2 and TRBJ2-5, is GAGVSQSPSNKVTEKGKDVELRCDPISGHTALYWYRQSLGQGLEFLIYFQGNSAPDKSGLPSDRFSAERTGGSVSTLTIQRTQQEDSAVYLCASSYQMGETQYFGPGTRLLVL.

This clonotype was picked up many times. This rearrangement joins TRBV27 to TRBJ2-7, with TRBD1 matching over 7 bases. This CDR3 has 11 amino acids. With 8 bases clipped from V and 10 bases from J, the junction kept 8 bases outside the gene matches. The germline gives CDR1 MNHEY, CDR2 SMNVEV (reference sequence). Here the CDR3 reads CASGRDREQYF. CDR3 bases: TGTGCCAGCGGAAGAGACAGGGAACAGTACTTC.

The sample holds a few counts of this clonotype. This chain links TRBV30 with TRBJ2-7; possibly TRBD1 or TRBD2 for D (7 bases each). The CDR3 length is 14 residues. The V and J ends lost 0 bases and 4 bases respectively, with 13 bases between them. In germline, CDR1 is GTSNPN, CDR2 SVGIG (reference sequence). CDR3 protein: CAWSVSRGGYEQYF. CDR3 sequence (DNA): TGTGCCTGGAGTGTGTCCAGGGGGGGTTACGAGCAGTACTTC.

The rearrangement uses TRBV12-3 or TRBV12-4 and TRBJ1-2, with 9 bases aligning to TRBD1. CDR3 length: 13 amino acids. V dropped 6 bases and J dropped 6; count of bases not matched to a gene: 5. CDR3 region: CASRNTGGHGYTF. CDR3 bases: TGTGCCAGCAGAAATACAGGGGGCCATGGCTACACCTTC.

The chain links TRBV5-1 to TRBJ2-5, with D tentatively TRBD1 or TRBD2 (5 bases each). This CDR3 has 13 residues. Germline assignment: CDR1 SGHRS and CDR2 YFSETQ. V gave up 7 bases and J gave up 5 bases, with 15 bases separating them. In DNA, the CDR3 is TGCGCCAGCTGGGGCGAGGGTCGGGAGACCCAGTACTTC. This codes for CASWGEGRETQYF.

V is TRBV12-3 or TRBV12-4 and J is TRBJ2-1; 7 bases align to TRBD2. The V and J ends lost 2 bases and 6 bases, in that order; junction bases with no gene match: 4. The length of the CDR3 is 14 residues. CDR3 nucleotide sequence: TGTGCCAGCAGTTTATGGTCTAGCGGCAATGAGCAGTTCTTC. Amino acid sequence: CASSLWSSGNEQFF.

The chain combines TRBV24-1 with TRBJ2-5, with D possibly TRBD1 on 8 matching bases. CDR1 and CDR2 from the germline V gene are KGHDR and SFDVKD. V lost 0 bases and J lost 4, with 14 bases in between. The CDR3 contains 16 residues. This chain's CDR3 is CATSDLRTGGGETQYF. In DNA form, the CDR3 reads TGTGCCACCAGTGATTTGCGCACAGGGGGGGGAGAGACCCAGTACTTC.

This clonotype was counted a few times. The chain carries TRBV12-3 or TRBV12-4 and TRBJ2-7, with D tentatively TRBD1 (6 bases). V was clipped by 2 bases and J by 3 bases, with 35 bases between them. The CDR3 spans 22 residues. The CDR3 here is CASSLRLRAIWGQLFKGYEQYF. In nucleotides, the CDR3 is TGTGCCAGCAGTTTAAGGCTGAGGGCCATTTGGGGACAACTCTTTAAGGGCTACGAGCAGTACTTC.

The rearrangement joins TRBV10-3 to TRBJ1-3; D is ambiguous. Trimming pared 7 bases from V and 4 bases from J, leaving 11 bases between. The CDR3 has 13 residues. Germline lookup yields CDR1 ENHRY and CDR2 SYGVKD. CDR3: CAITLNEGNTIYF. CDR3 DNA sequence: TGTGCCATCACCCTAAATGAAGGAAACACCATATATTTT.

This clonotype was observed at least ten times. The V and J genes are TRBV18 and TRBJ2-5, with no clear D. V was pared by 2 bases and J by 3 bases, with 4 bases between. This CDR3 has 12 amino acids. From germline, CDR1 is KGHSH and CDR2 LQKENI. The CDR3 here is CASSPGEETQYF. CDR3 DNA: TGTGCCAGCTCACCAGGGGAAGAGACCCAGTACTTC.

This chain links TRBV24-1 with TRBJ1-2, with TRBD1 identical over 7 bases. With 3 bases clipped from V and 3 bases from J, the junction kept 3 bases outside the gene matches. There are 14 residues in the CDR3. The germline gives CDR1 KGHDR, CDR2 SFDVKD. The CDR3 is CATSDTRGDYGYTF. The CDR3 DNA reads as TGTGCCACCAGTGATACCAGGGGGGACTATGGCTACACCTTC.

The V gene is TRBV12-3 or TRBV12-4, the J gene TRBJ1-4, with a possible D match to TRBD1 (5 bases). V was trimmed by 2 bases and J by 7 bases, leaving 23 bases between them. CDR3 length equals 18 residues. CDR3 amino acids: CASSLSYWGGEGSEKLFF. The CDR3 nucleotides read TGTGCCAGCAGTTTATCCTATTGGGGAGGGGAAGGTAGTGAAAAACTGTTTTTT.

CDR3 DNA sequence: TGTGCCAGCAGCCAGGGGCAGGGAGGTATAGACTATGGCTACACCTTC. Translation: CASSQGQGGIDYGYTF. J is TRBJ1-2 and V is TRBV5-5, with TRBD1 as a possible D gene (6 bases). The CDR3 runs 16 residues. V dropped 4 bases and J dropped 3 bases, with 19 bases sitting between them. Germline CDR1 and CDR2: SGHKS and YYEKEE (reference sequence).

This clonotype was seen only a few times. The chain links TRBV20-1 to TRBJ2-3; no definite D call. This CDR3 contains 14 residues. Trimming pared 0 bases from V and 5 bases from J, leaving 12 bases between. The germline CDR1 and CDR2 sequences are DFQATT and SNEGSKA (reference sequence). CDR3: CSARDGVLEDTQYF. The CDR3 bases are TGCAGTGCTAGAGATGGGGTCTTGGAAGATACGCAGTATTTT.

This clonotype was counted only a few times. The chain carries TRBV3-1 and TRBJ2-3, with 8 bases lining up with TRBD1. The V segment lost 4 bases and the J segment 6 bases; nucleotides outside the gene matches: 12. Germline V gene data show CDR1 as LGHDT and CDR2 as YNNKEL (reference sequence). The CDR3 length is 16 residues. DNA for the CDR3: TGTGCCAGCAGCCGGGGACAGGCGCCCATCGGGGATACGCAGTATTTT. Its translation is CASSRGQAPIGDTQYF.

This sequence joins TRBV5-1 and TRBJ2-1, with 7 positions matching TRBD2. Germline CDR1 is SGHRS and CDR2 is YFSETQ. The J segment lost 6 bases and the V segment lost 4 bases, leaving 13 bases of the junction unmatched. This CDR3 has 16 amino acids. For the CDR3, the DNA is TGCGCCAGCAGCGGGGGGGGAATCACCGGTGTCAATGAGCAGTTCTTC. It is translated as CASSGGGITGVNEQFF.

This clonotype occurred a few times. CDR3 region: CASSPGGALDNNEQFF. DNA of the CDR3: TGTGCCAGCAGCCCAGGAGGGGCGCTAGATAACAATGAGCAGTTCTTC. The chain links TRBV12-3 or TRBV12-4 to TRBJ2-1, with a possible D match to TRBD2 (6 bases). Trimming removed 6 bases from V and 5 bases from J, with 20 bases in between. The CDR3 length is 16 residues.